This TCR beta chain was profiled in a study of lymphopenia after photon versus proton radiotherapy. Trimming took off 6 bases at V and 4 bases at J, with 22 bases between the two ends. The CDR3 extends over 17 amino acids. Germline CDR1 and CDR2: PRHDT and FYEKMQ (reference sequence). Method: immunoSEQ multiplex PCR; TCRdb's copy keeps in-frame clones and lacks some. The sample shows around 16,000 clones, approximately 90% of them seen only once. Study results and caveats: Oligoclonal CD8+ Temra expansion after nadir drove photon patients' diversity drop. Only patients who died were analyzed for survival; proton advantage is unproven.

On this clone: Its antigen is not known.

This clonotype was obtained from a woman aged 60-70 years with cholangiocarcinoma. Some clones in this sample may be carry-over from other donors' samples. This rearrangement joins TRBV13 to TRBJ2-1; weak D call: TRBD1 (6 bases). This sample comprised peripheral blood, obtained from a patient treated with proton-based radiotherapy. CDR3 loop: CASSSRGSRKPYNEQFF. In DNA, the CDR3 is TGTGCCAGCAGTTCCAGGGGTAGCAGAAAACCGTACAATGAGCAGTTCTTC.